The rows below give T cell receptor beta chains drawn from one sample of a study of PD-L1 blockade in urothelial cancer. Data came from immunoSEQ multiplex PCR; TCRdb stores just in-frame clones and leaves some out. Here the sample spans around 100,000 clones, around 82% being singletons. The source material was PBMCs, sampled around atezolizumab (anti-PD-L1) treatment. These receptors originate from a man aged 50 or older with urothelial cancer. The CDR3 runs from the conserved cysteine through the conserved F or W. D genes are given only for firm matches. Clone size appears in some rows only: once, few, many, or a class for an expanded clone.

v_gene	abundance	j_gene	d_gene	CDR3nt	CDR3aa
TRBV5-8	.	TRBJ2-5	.	TGTGCCAGCAGCTTGGAACCCGATCCGGTGGCCCAGTACTTC	CASSLEPDPVAQYF
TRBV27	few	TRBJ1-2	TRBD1	TGTGCCAGCACGGGACAGGGCTATGGCTACACCTTC	CASTGQGYGYTF
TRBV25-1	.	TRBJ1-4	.	TGTGCCAGCAGTGAAACCTTCTTGTCAGGTGAAAAACTGTTTTTT	CASSETFLSGEKLFF
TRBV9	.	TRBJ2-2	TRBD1	TGTGCCAGCAGCGTGTCCGGGACAGAGACCGGGGAGCTGTTTTTT	CASSVSGTETGELFF
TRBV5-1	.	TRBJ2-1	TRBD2	TGCGCCAGCAGCTTGGAGCTAGCGGGAGGACTTAGCCAGTTCTTC	CASSLELAGGLSQFF
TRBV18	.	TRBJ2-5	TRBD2	TGTGCCAGCTCACCTAGCGGGGCTCAAGAGACCCAGTACTTC	CASSPSGAQETQYF
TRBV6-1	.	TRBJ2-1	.	TGTGCCAGCAGTCACTCCTACAATGAGCAGTTCTTC	CASSHSYNEQFF
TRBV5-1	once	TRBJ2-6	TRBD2	TGCGCCAGCAGCCGGGGGGGCACGGGGGCCAACGTCCTGACTTTC	CASSRGGTGANVLTF
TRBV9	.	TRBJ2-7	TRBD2	TGTGCCAGCAGCGGCGGACTAGCGGAGTGGGGTTACGAGCAGTACTTC	CASSGGLAEWGYEQYF
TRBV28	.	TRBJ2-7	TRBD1	TGTGCCAGCAGGCCCGGGACAGGGTCTAGCGAGCAGTACTTC	CASRPGTGSSEQYF
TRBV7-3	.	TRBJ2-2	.	TGTGCCAGCAGCTCTCCGACAGCGCCGAACACCGGGGAGCTGTTTTTT	CASSSPTAPNTGELFF
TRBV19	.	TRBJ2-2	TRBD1	TGTGCCAGTAGTATGAGGACAGGGTTATTTCCCGGGGAGCTGTTTTTT	CASSMRTGLFPGELFF
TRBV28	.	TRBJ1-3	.	TGTGCCAGCAGTTCGCCTGCAGCTGGAAACACCATATATTTT	CASSSPAAGNTIYF
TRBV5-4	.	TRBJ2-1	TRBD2	TGTGCCAGCAGCTTCCCTAGCGGGAAGAGCTCCTACAATGAGCAGTTCTTC	CASSFPSGKSSYNEQFF
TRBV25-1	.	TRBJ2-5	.	TGTGCCAGCAGTGACCCTGGGGGACTGGGATTAGGGACCCAGTACTTC	CASSDPGGLGLGTQYF
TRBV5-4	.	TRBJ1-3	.	TGTGCCAGCAGTTTCAACTTAGGGAGGGAGGCTGGAAACACCATATATTTT	CASSFNLGREAGNTIYF
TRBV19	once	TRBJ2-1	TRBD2	TGTGCCACCGCGGCGGCTAGCGGGAGGAATGAGCAGTTCTTC	CATAAASGRNEQFF
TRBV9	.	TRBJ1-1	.	TGTGCCAGCAGCGCCGTGGTTGATCTAGGTGAAGCTTTCTTT	CASSAVVDLGEAFF
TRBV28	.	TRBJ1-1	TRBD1	TGTGCCAGCAGTTTAGCAGGGGGCGTCTTGAACACTGAAGCTTTCTTT	CASSLAGGVLNTEAFF
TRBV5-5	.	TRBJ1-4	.	TGTGCCAGCAGCTTAGGGGGGGCCGCTGCAACTAATGAAAAACTGTTTTTT	CASSLGGAAATNEKLFF
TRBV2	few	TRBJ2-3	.	TGTGCCAGCGAAGCTAGTGGGAGCACAGATACGCAGTATTTT	CASEASGSTDTQYF
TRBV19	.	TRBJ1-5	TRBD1	TGTGCCAGTAGTAGTTGGGGACAGGGGGCCGGTCAGCCCCAGCATTTT	CASSSWGQGAGQPQHF
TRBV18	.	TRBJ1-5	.	TGTGCCAGCTCACCGAGCCACGGGAATCAGCCCCAGCATTTT	CASSPSHGNQPQHF
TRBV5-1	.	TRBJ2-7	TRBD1	TGCGCCAGCAGCATTTTAACAGGGGGCTTCTACGAGCAGTACTTC	CASSILTGGFYEQYF
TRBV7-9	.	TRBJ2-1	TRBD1	TGTGCCAGCAGCTCTAGACAGGGCGCCTACAATGAGCAGTTCTTC	CASSSRQGAYNEQFF
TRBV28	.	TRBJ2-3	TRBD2	TGTGCCAGCAGGCCCGCTTCTAGCGGGAGGAGGGGAGATACGCAGTATTTT	CASRPASSGRRGDTQYF
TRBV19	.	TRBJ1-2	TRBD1	TGTGCCAGTAGTAAGAAGAGGACAGGCTCCTATGGCTACACCTTC	CASSKKRTGSYGYTF
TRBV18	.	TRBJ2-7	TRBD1	TGTGCCAGCTCAGCGGGACAGGGGACTACCTACGAGCAGTACTTC	CASSAGQGTTYEQYF